The 25 T cell receptor beta chains below come from one sample, sequenced in a study of PD-L1 blockade in urothelial cancer. Sample time point: peripheral blood 6 weeks after treatment start. TCRdb's table, derived via immunoSEQ multiplex PCR, lists solely in-frame clones and lacks some. The data show tens of thousands of clones, around 84% seen once. Sequencing was performed on PBMCs, taken around atezolizumab (anti-PD-L1) treatment. These receptor sequences come from a man aged 65-85 years with urothelial cancer.

This chain uses TRBV30 with TRBJ2-7, with a tentative D call TRBD1 (6 bases). This CDR3 spans 13 amino acids. Germline CDR1 reads GTSNPN; CDR2 reads SVGIG (reference sequence). V lost 2 bases, J lost 3 bases, and 11 bases lay in between. The CDR3 loop is CAWSTGRIYEQYF. CDR3 nucleotide sequence: TGTGCCTGGAGTACAGGGCGTATCTACGAGCAGTACTTC.

The chain uses TRBV27 and TRBJ1-4, with D uncertain. The CDR3 extends over 13 amino acids. Germline CDR1 MNHEY, CDR2 SMNVEV (reference sequence). V was clipped by 5 bases and J by 8 bases, with 12 bases between them. The CDR3 is CASSRWIGEKLFF. DNA for the CDR3: TGTGCCAGCAGTCGGTGGATCGGGGAAAAACTGTTTTTT.

This chain joins TRBV2 and TRBJ2-1; 7 bases agree with TRBD2. The germline V gene has CDR1 SNHLY and CDR2 FYNNEI. The CDR3 runs to 15 residues. V dropped 3 bases and J dropped 6; count of bases not matched to a gene: 8. The CDR3, as DNA: TGTGCCAGCAGTGAGTGGGGGGAGCGGGGCAATGAGCAGTTCTTC. It translates to CASSEWGERGNEQFF.

The chain recombines TRBV6-1 with TRBJ2-7; D is possibly TRBD2 (5 bases). Germline V lookup: CDR1 MNHNS, CDR2 SASEGT. CDR3 length: 15 amino acids. V lost 1 base, J lost 2 bases, and 12 bases lay in between. CDR3 sequence: CASSEVGGSPYEQYF. CDR3 coding DNA: TGTGCCAGCAGTGAAGTGGGCGGGTCCCCCTACGAGCAGTACTTC.

The rearrangement uses TRBV19 and TRBJ2-3, with D tentatively TRBD2 (5 bases). CDR1 and CDR2 (germline): LNHDA, SQIVND (reference sequence). This CDR3 has 13 amino acids. Trimming removed 8 bases from V and 1 base from J, with 10 bases in between. The CDR3 reads CASRGDGTDTQYF. The CDR3 DNA reads TGTGCCAGTCGGGGAGACGGCACAGATACGCAGTATTTT.

This chain uses TRBV28 with TRBJ2-5, with TRBD1 matching over 7 bases. V was clipped by 1 base and J by 2 bases; unmatched bases: 7. The CDR3 is 16 amino acids. Germline V gene sequence: CDR1 MDHEN, CDR2 SYDVKM. In DNA, the CDR3 is TGTGCCAGCAGTTTATCCAGGACAGGCCCGCAAGAGACCCAGTACTTC. This encodes CASSLSRTGPQETQYF. Looking up the rest from reference TRBV28 and TRBJ2-5 gives the full variable domain: DVKVTQSSRYLVKRTGEKVFLECVQDMDHENMFWYRQDPGLGLRLIYFSYDVKMKEKGDIPEGYSVSREKKERFSLILESASTNQTSMYLCASSLSRTGPQETQYFGPGTRLLVL.

V usage is TRBV11-2 and J usage is TRBJ2-1; the match to TRBD1 covers 7 bases. The CDR3 extends over 16 amino acids. The junction had 9 bases not matched to a gene; V was cut back by 3 bases and J by 4 bases. Germline V gives CDR1 SGHAT, CDR2 FQNNGV. The chain's CDR3 is CASSLIKGALYNEQFF. CDR3 nucleotides: TGTGCCAGCAGCTTGATCAAGGGGGCCCTATACAATGAGCAGTTCTTC. The variable domain in full, completed from reference TRBV11-2 and TRBJ2-1, reads EAGVAQSPRYKIIEKRQSVAFWCNPISGHATLYWYQQILGQGPKLLIQFQNNGVVDDSQLPKDRFSAERLKGVDSTLKIQPAKLEDSAVYLCASSLIKGALYNEQFFGPGTRLTVL.

The chain combines TRBV7-2 with TRBJ1-1, with 10 bases fitting TRBD1. CDR1 and CDR2 (germline): SGHTA, FQGNSA. The CDR3 runs 14 residues. The junction had 3 bases not matched to a gene; V was cut back by 4 bases and J by 4 bases. This chain's CDR3 is CASSYRTGGTEAFF. Here the CDR3 DNA reads TGTGCCAGCAGCTACAGGACAGGGGGCACTGAAGCTTTCTTT.

This chain uses TRBV7-9 with TRBJ1-1, with 11 bases identical to TRBD1. From germline, CDR1 is SEHNR and CDR2 FQNEAQ (reference sequence). The CDR3 length is 13 residues. V dropped 8 bases and J dropped 4; count of bases not matched to a gene: 3. This CDR3 is CASGGQGGTEAFF. In nucleotides, the CDR3 is TGTGCCAGCGGGGGACAGGGGGGCACTGAAGCTTTCTTT.

Here the CDR3 reads CASSQSLQGPAGNTGELFF. CDR3 DNA sequence: TGCGCCAGCAGTCAATCCCTACAGGGACCCGCCGGGAACACCGGGGAGCTGTTTTTT. The chain joins TRBV23-1 to TRBJ2-2, with D maybe TRBD1 (6 bases). TRBV23-1 is recorded as an ORF, its role being uncertain. This CDR3 comprises 19 residues. V was cut by 0 bases and J by 1 base, with 18 bases left in between.

The V and J genes are TRBV6-5 and TRBJ2-7; the match to TRBD2 covers 7 bases. V shed 6 bases, J shed 0 bases, and the junction held 8 bases outside the gene matches. The germline gives CDR1 MNHEY, CDR2 SVGAGI. The CDR3 covers 15 residues. The CDR3 region is CASRKTLANSYEQYF. As DNA, the CDR3 is TGTGCCAGCAGGAAGACACTAGCGAACTCCTACGAGCAGTACTTC.

The chain recombines TRBV7-9 with TRBJ2-2; D unclear. The CDR3 runs to 16 residues. Looked up from germline, CDR1 is SEHNR and CDR2 is FQNEAQ (reference sequence). Trimming removed 4 bases at V and 1 base at J, with 13 bases between. CDR3 protein: CASSSVPSLNTGELFF. For the CDR3, the DNA is TGTGCCAGCAGCTCGGTCCCCTCATTGAACACCGGGGAGCTGTTTTTT.

This chain links TRBV19 with TRBJ2-2; 13 nucleotides line up with TRBD2. This CDR3 spans 17 amino acids. Trimming took 6 bases from V and 5 from J; bases not matched to a gene: 9. CDR1 and CDR2 from the germline V gene are LNHDA and SQIVND (reference sequence). The CDR3 sequence is CASRWTSGSRRTGELFF. CDR3 DNA: TGTGCCAGTAGGTGGACTAGCGGGAGTAGGAGGACCGGGGAGCTGTTTTTT.

The chain combines TRBV30 with TRBJ2-1; 11 nucleotides match TRBD2. The CDR3 sequence is 16 residues long. V was pared by 0 bases and J by 6 bases, with 7 bases of the junction left unmatched. The germline CDR1 and CDR2 sequences are GTSNPN and SVGIG (reference sequence). The CDR3 nucleotides read TGTGCCTGGAGTGTACCGACTAGCGGGACGACCAATGAGCAGTTCTTC. Its protein is CAWSVPTSGTTNEQFF. The full variable domain, completed using reference TRBV30 and TRBJ2-1, is SQTIHQWPATLVQPVGSPLSLECTVEGTSNPNLYWYRQAAGRGLQLLFYSVGIGQISSEVPQNLSASRPQDRQFILSSKKLLLSDSGFYLCAWSVPTSGTTNEQFFGPGTRLTVL.

The chain combines TRBV11-2 with TRBJ2-3; D not certain. The germline V gene encodes CDR1 SGHAT and CDR2 FQNNGV. This CDR3 is 12 amino acids long. V shed 1 base and J shed 4 bases, with 3 bases lying between them. CDR3 bases: TGTGCCAGCAGCTTAGTCTCAGATACGCAGTATTTT. Translation: CASSLVSDTQYF.

The rearrangement joins TRBV2 to TRBJ1-1; D unresolved. The CDR3 covers 12 residues. Trimming pared 4 bases from V and 5 bases from J, leaving 8 bases between. In germline, CDR1 is SNHLY, CDR2 FYNNEI. This CDR3 reads CASSGEGTEAFF. The CDR3, as DNA: TGTGCCAGCAGTGGGGAGGGAACTGAAGCTTTCTTT.

This chain uses TRBV5-6 with TRBJ2-7; D may be TRBD2 (5 bases). Germline loops: CDR1 SGHDT, CDR2 YYEEEE. The CDR3 contains 11 residues. V lost 3 bases, J lost 5 bases, and 6 bases lay in between. CDR3 coding DNA: TGTGCCAGCAGCTCCGGGAACGAGCAGTACTTC. Amino acids: CASSSGNEQYF. The full variable domain, with the rest looked up from reference TRBV5-6 and TRBJ2-7, is DAGVTQSPTHLIKTRGQQVTLRCSPKSGHDTVSWYQQALGQGPQFIFQYYEEEERQRGNFPDRFSGHQFPNYSSELNVNALLLGDSALYLCASSSGNEQYFGPGTRLTVT.

The rearrangement joins TRBV27 to TRBJ1-1; D remains ambiguous. The CDR3 runs to 14 residues. The V and J ends lost 3 bases and 1 base respectively, with 9 bases between them. The V gene's germline CDR1 is MNHEY and CDR2 SMNVEV (reference sequence). CDR3: CASSFNLRNTEAFF. The CDR3 coding sequence is TGTGCCAGCAGTTTCAACCTCAGGAACACTGAAGCTTTCTTT.

The rearrangement uses TRBV7-3 and TRBJ2-7; D uncertain. CDR3 length: 15 amino acids. Trimming pared 2 bases from V and 2 bases from J, leaving 13 bases between. The germline gives CDR1 SGHTA, CDR2 FQGTGA. The CDR3: CASSLLASGAYEQYF. The CDR3 DNA reads as TGTGCCAGCAGCTTATTGGCATCAGGCGCCTACGAGCAGTACTTC.

This clone came up once. The chain employs TRBV19 and TRBJ2-1; 8 nucleotides agree with TRBD1. In germline, CDR1 is LNHDA, CDR2 SQIVND (reference sequence). J gave up 7 bases and V 5 bases, and 10 bases lay outside the gene matches. This CDR3 is built from 15 residues. The CDR3 region has the DNA TGTGCCAGTAGTTCCAGGGGGCCCGTACGGAATGAGCAGTTCTTC. Its protein is CASSSRGPVRNEQFF.

The rearrangement links TRBV6-1 to TRBJ2-7; tentatively, D is TRBD1 (6 bases). Germline CDR1 is MNHNS and CDR2 is SASEGT. Trimming stripped 8 bases from V and 7 bases from J, with 18 bases between. This CDR3 has 13 amino acids. The CDR3 DNA follows: TGTGCCAGCTATAAACCACAGGGTCGGGAGCAGTACTTC. This encodes CASYKPQGREQYF.

This chain connects TRBV19 to TRBJ2-1, with D unclear. The CDR3 runs to 15 residues. Germline loops: CDR1 LNHDA, CDR2 SQIVND (reference sequence). Between the trimmed V and J ends, which lost 3 bases and 0 bases, there was a span of 9 bases. CDR3 DNA: TGTGCCAGTAGTATGAGCCAAAGCTCCTACAATGAGCAGTTCTTC. This gives the protein CASSMSQSSYNEQFF.

This clone has just one count. The chain has TRBV5-1 and TRBJ2-5, with TRBD1 matching 9 bases. This CDR3 comprises 16 residues. Germline CDR1 and CDR2: SGHRS and YFSETQ. V lost 3 bases, J lost 0 bases, and 6 bases stayed unmatched. The CDR3 sequence: CASSWGTGYDQETQYF. In DNA, the CDR3 is TGCGCCAGCAGCTGGGGGACAGGGTATGACCAAGAGACCCAGTACTTC.

The chain has TRBV4-1 and TRBJ1-1; 9 bases agree with TRBD1. Germline CDR1 and CDR2: MGHRA and YSYEKL. The CDR3 covers 14 residues. Trimming cost V 4 bases and J 8 bases; bases outside gene matches: 8. The DNA of the CDR3 is TGCGCCAGCAGCCTACCTTACAGGGGGCAGGAAGCTTTCTTT. Protein sequence: CASSLPYRGQEAFF.

Here the CDR3 DNA reads TGTGCCAGCAGCAAATTAAGGGACATTCCGTTGGACGAGCAGTACTTC. This translates into CASSKLRDIPLDEQYF. The V and J genes are TRBV21-1 and TRBJ2-7; the listed D gene, TRBD1, was not tested against the DNA. TRBV21-1 is classified as a pseudogene. This CDR3 is built from 16 residues.